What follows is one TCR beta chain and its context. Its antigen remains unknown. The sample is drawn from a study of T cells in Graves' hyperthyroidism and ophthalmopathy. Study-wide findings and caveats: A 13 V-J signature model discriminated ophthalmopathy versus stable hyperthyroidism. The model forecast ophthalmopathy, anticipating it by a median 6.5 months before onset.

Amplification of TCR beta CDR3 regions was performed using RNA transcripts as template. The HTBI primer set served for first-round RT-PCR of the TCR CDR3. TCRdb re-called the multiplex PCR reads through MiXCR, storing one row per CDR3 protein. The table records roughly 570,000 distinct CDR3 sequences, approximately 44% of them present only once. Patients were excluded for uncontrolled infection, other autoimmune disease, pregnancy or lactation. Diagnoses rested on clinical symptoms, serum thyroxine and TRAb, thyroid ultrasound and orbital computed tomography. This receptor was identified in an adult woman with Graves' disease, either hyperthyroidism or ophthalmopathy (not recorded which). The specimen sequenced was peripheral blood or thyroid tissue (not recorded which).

The DNA for the CDR3 is TGTGCCAGCAGCTTCCGGGACAGCGGCACTGAAGCTTTCTTT. Encoded protein: CASSFRDSGTEAFF. The rearrangement uses TRBV7-3 and TRBJ1-1; 7 bases agree with TRBD1. Per germline, CDR1 SGHTA and CDR2 FQGTGA. The V and J ends lost 3 bases and 4 bases, in that order; junction bases with no gene match: 5. The CDR3 is 14 amino acids.